The 26 T cell receptor beta chains presented below share a single source sample, sequenced in a study of T cells after yellow fever vaccination. TCRdb re-called the 5' RACE reads through MiXCR, storing one row per CDR3 protein. The sample has about 340,000 distinct CDR3 sequences; around an eighth are singletons. Sequencing was performed on CD4+ T cells sorted from PBMCs, taken 15 days after the yellow fever booster vaccination. The receptors originated from a man between 18 and 29 years old who received the YFV17D yellow fever vaccine.

This clonotype turned up a few times. The rearrangement links TRBV7-2 to TRBJ2-3; maybe TRBD2 (5 bases). This CDR3 region has 13 residues. The V end was cut by 8 bases, the J end by 1 base, with 10 bases between. CDR1 is SGHTA and CDR2 is FQGNSA in the germline V gene. The chain's CDR3 is CASGVGGTDTQYF. For the CDR3, the DNA is TGTGCCAGCGGGGTCGGGGGCACAGATACGCAGTATTTT.

The chain links TRBV6-6 to TRBJ1-5, with D unclear. Germline CDR1 MNHNY, CDR2 SVGAGI (reference sequence). The germline V and J ends were trimmed by 6 bases and 1 base, with 10 bases remaining between them. The CDR3 contains 14 residues. The DNA for the CDR3 is TGTGCCAGCAGCCCCCGTTGGAGCAATCAGCCCCAGCATTTT. Protein: CASSPRWSNQPQHF.

At least ten counts were recorded for this clonotype. V is TRBV6-2 or TRBV6-3 and J is TRBJ2-2; D unresolved. This CDR3 is 17 amino acids long. Germline V gives CDR1 MNHEY, CDR2 SVGEGT. V was cut by 6 bases and J by 0 bases, with 17 bases left in between. The DNA for the CDR3 is TGTGCCAGCAGCCCCCTTGACGTGCTCGCGAACACCGGGGAGCTGTTTTTT. Residues: CASSPLDVLANTGELFF.

This chain joins TRBV12-3 or TRBV12-4 and TRBJ2-2; D is perhaps TRBD2 (6 bases). The CDR3 runs to 13 residues. Trimming cost V 11 bases and J 6 bases, with 16 bases left between them. The CDR3 spells CAFTGGKAGELFF. CDR3 coding DNA: TGTGCCTTTACCGGGGGAAAGGCCGGGGAGCTGTTTTTT.

This clonotype was detected ten times or more. This rearrangement joins TRBV9 to TRBJ2-1; 10 bases align to TRBD2. This CDR3 is built from 15 residues. The V and J ends lost 4 bases and 10 bases, in that order; junction bases with no gene match: 11. CDR1 is SGDLS, CDR2 YYNGEE, per germline. Here the CDR3 DNA reads TGTGCCAGCAGCCCAGGGACTAGCGTGCCGCGCGAGCAGTTCTTC. Translated, it gives CASSPGTSVPREQFF.

This clonotype turned up a few times. The chain is built from TRBV14 and TRBJ1-2, with 7 bases aligning to TRBD1. The germline CDR1 and CDR2 sequences are SGHDN and FVKESK. The CDR3 extends over 16 amino acids. Trimming at V came to 3 bases and at J to 4 bases, leaving 11 bases not matched to a gene. CDR3 amino acids: CASSQPGDSVFYGYTF. CDR3 nucleotide sequence: TGTGCCAGCAGCCAGCCGGGGGACAGCGTTTTCTATGGCTACACCTTC.

The J gene is TRBJ2-1, the V gene TRBV7-2; 8 bases agree with TRBD1. The germline gives CDR1 SGHTA, CDR2 FQGNSA. This CDR3 contains 13 residues. The trim removed 6 bases at V and 8 bases at J, leaving 6 bases unmatched. CDR3 protein: CASSRPGGDEQFF. The CDR3 DNA is TGTGCCAGCAGTCGGCCAGGGGGCGATGAGCAGTTCTTC.

This clonotype has a handful of counts. The chain combines TRBV27 with TRBJ1-6; D is uncertain. V was cut by 7 bases and J by 0 bases, with 10 bases left in between. Germline V CDR1 and CDR2: MNHEY, SMNVEV (reference sequence). There are 15 residues in the CDR3. CDR3 in amino acids: CASKYGVSYNSPLHF. CDR3 sequence (DNA): TGTGCCAGCAAATACGGGGTCTCCTATAATTCACCCCTCCACTTT.

The chain links TRBV19 to TRBJ2-5, with TRBD1 matching over 9 bases. The germline V gene has CDR1 LNHDA and CDR2 SQIVND (reference sequence). The CDR3 is 14 amino acids. With 5 bases clipped from V and 6 bases from J, the junction kept 7 bases outside the gene matches. Here the CDR3 reads CASSQQGAGKTQYF. CDR3 in DNA: TGTGCCAGTAGTCAACAGGGGGCTGGAAAGACCCAGTACTTC.

This clonotype has a handful of counts. This chain joins TRBV5-6 and TRBJ2-7, with 9 bases matching TRBD1. Germline V gene lookup returns CDR1 SGHDT and CDR2 YYEEEE. The CDR3 loop spans 13 amino acids. Trimming cost V 4 bases and J 9 bases; bases outside gene matches: 8. The CDR3 nucleotides are TGTGCCAGCAGCCCGTCGGGACAGGGAAGGCAGTACGTC. It encodes CASSPSGQGRQYV.

In this sample, this clonotype turned up a few times. J is TRBJ2-1 and V is TRBV24-1; 9 nucleotides align to TRBD1. The CDR3 is 15 residues long. Germline V gene lookup returns CDR1 KGHDR and CDR2 SFDVKD. V was clipped by 2 bases and J by 8 bases; unmatched bases: 6. CDR3 sequence reads: CATSDSGTGTDEQFF. CDR3 DNA: TGTGCCACCAGTGATTCCGGGACAGGGACCGATGAGCAGTTCTTC.

The V and J genes are TRBV5-1 and TRBJ2-7; 8 nucleotides line up with TRBD2. Germline-derived CDR1 and CDR2 are SGHRS and YFSETQ. This CDR3 has 14 amino acids. V was clipped by 0 bases and J by 3 bases; unmatched bases: 2. Here the CDR3 reads CASSLAGGVYEQYV. The CDR3 region has the DNA TGCGCCAGCAGCTTGGCGGGGGGGGTCTACGAGCAGTACGTC.

V is TRBV7-3 and J is TRBJ2-1, with 7 bases identical to TRBD2. Per germline, CDR1 SGHTA and CDR2 FQGTGA. Trimming took 5 bases from V and 9 from J; bases not matched to a gene: 4. CDR3 length: 12 amino acids. The CDR3 sequence is CASSTGGSEQFF. The CDR3 DNA reads as TGTGCCAGCAGCACCGGGGGGAGTGAGCAGTTCTTC.

The V and J genes are TRBV5-1 and TRBJ1-6; TRBD1 might be the D (5 bases). V lost 2 bases and J 4 bases, leaving 22 bases between the germline ends. This CDR3 has 19 residues. CDR1 and CDR2 (germline): SGHRS, YFSETQ. The CDR3 bases are TGCGCCAGCAGCTTCGCGGGACGGAAGGGTGGGGGTTATAATTCACCCCTCCACTTT. It translates to CASSFAGRKGGGYNSPLHF.

A few counts support this clonotype. CDR3 DNA: TGTGCCAGCAGCGTAGGGAATAATCAGCCCCAGCATTTT. It yields the protein CASSVGNNQPQHF. The chain carries TRBV9 and TRBJ1-5; D is unresolved. From germline, CDR1 is SGDLS and CDR2 YYNGEE. Between the trimmed V and J ends, which lost 0 bases and 4 bases, there was a span of 5 bases. The CDR3 totals 13 residues.

The table lists this clonotype with many counts. V gene TRBV4-3 combines with J gene TRBJ2-3, with 13 bases aligning to TRBD2. The ends lost 4 bases at V and 4 bases at J; junction bases unmatched: 5. The CDR3 contains 16 residues. Germline CDR1 and CDR2: LGHNA and YSLEER. The CDR3 DNA reads TGCGCCAGCAGCCTCGGGACTAGCGGGGCCCCAGATACGCAGTATTTT. This gives the protein CASSLGTSGAPDTQYF.

This clonotype showed up just a few times. The chain joins TRBV6-2 or TRBV6-3 to TRBJ2-7, with D unclear. The length of the CDR3 is 12 residues. Trimming shortened V by 5 bases and J by 6 bases, and 11 bases separated the two germline ends. Germline assignment: CDR1 MNHEY and CDR2 SVGEGT. CDR3 amino acids: CASSRSSGEQYV. CDR3 nucleotide sequence: TGTGCCAGCAGTCGCTCTAGTGGCGAGCAGTACGTC.

The chain uses TRBV7-9 and TRBJ2-5; D not resolved. The CDR3 is 13 amino acids. Germline V lookup: CDR1 SEHNR, CDR2 FQNEAQ (reference sequence). The V and J ends lost 5 bases and 5 bases respectively, with 12 bases between them. The CDR3 protein is CASSVGRAETQYF. DNA of the CDR3: TGTGCCAGCAGCGTCGGAAGGGCGGAGACCCAGTACTTC.

In this sample, this clonotype turned up a few times. The rearrangement links TRBV6-6 to TRBJ2-7; D assignment may be TRBD1 or TRBD2 (5 bases each). Germline V lookup: CDR1 MNHNY, CDR2 SVGAGI (reference sequence). V lost 6 bases and J lost 3, with 12 bases in between. The CDR3 contains 13 residues. CDR3 amino acids: CASREEGVYEQYV. For the CDR3, the DNA is TGTGCCAGCAGGGAGGAAGGGGTCTACGAGCAGTACGTC.

In this sample, this clonotype turned up a few times. The CDR3 region is CASSYETYNSPLHF. CDR3 in DNA: TGTGCCAGCAGTTACGAGACGTATAATTCACCCCTCCACTTT. This chain connects TRBV6-5 to TRBJ1-6; D is unresolved. The length of the CDR3 is 14 residues. Between the trimmed V and J ends, which lost 2 bases and 4 bases, there was a span of 6 bases. CDR1 and CDR2 (germline): MNHEY, SVGAGI.

This clonotype turned up a few times. As DNA, the CDR3 is TGTGCCAGCAGTTCCCCCGGGGGGGCCGGATCACCCCTCCACTTT. Translated, it gives CASSSPGGAGSPLHF. The J gene is TRBJ1-6, the V gene TRBV27; a weak D match, TRBD1 (6 bases). Germline V gene lookup returns CDR1 MNHEY and CDR2 SMNVEV (reference sequence). This CDR3 region has 15 residues. Trimming removed 4 bases at V and 10 bases at J, with 17 bases between.

This clonotype was picked up many times. The gene calls are TRBV5-5 and TRBJ1-2, with 8 bases aligning to TRBD1. The trim removed 4 bases at V and 6 bases at J, leaving 5 bases unmatched. Germline loops: CDR1 SGHKS, CDR2 YYEKEE (reference sequence). CDR3 length: 13 amino acids. The CDR3 spells CASSGTGGDGYTF. DNA for the CDR3: TGTGCCAGCAGCGGAACAGGGGGAGATGGCTACACCTTC.

The chain has TRBV4-2 and TRBJ2-2; D is unclear. Per germline, CDR1 LGHNA and CDR2 YNFKEQ. V was shortened by 0 bases and J by 5 bases, with 10 bases between the two germline ends. CDR3 length: 15 amino acids. CDR3 sequence reads: CASSQESQGTGELFF. In DNA form, the CDR3 reads TGTGCCAGCAGCCAAGAAAGCCAAGGGACCGGGGAGCTGTTTTTT.

This clonotype was seen a few times. This chain uses TRBV18 with TRBJ1-2, with 7 bases matching TRBD1. Germline V lookup: CDR1 KGHSH, CDR2 LQKENI. The CDR3 consists of 16 residues. The V segment lost 3 bases and the J segment 0 bases; nucleotides outside the gene matches: 7. The CDR3 sequence is CASSPYTGQTNYGYTF. Written as DNA, the CDR3 is TGTGCCAGCTCACCTTATACGGGACAGACTAACTATGGCTACACCTTC.

The chain has TRBV2 and TRBJ2-1; D unresolved. The germline V gene encodes CDR1 SNHLY and CDR2 FYNNEI. V lost 5 bases, J lost 5 bases, and 10 bases lay in between. CDR3 length: 13 residues. CDR3: CASSSQMHNEQFF. The CDR3 nucleotides are TGTGCCAGCAGTTCACAGATGCACAATGAGCAGTTCTTC.

This rearrangement joins TRBV11-2 to TRBJ2-3; tentative D call: TRBD2 (6 bases). CDR1 and CDR2 from the germline V gene are SGHAT and FQNNGV. The CDR3 has 15 residues. The germline V and J ends were trimmed by 3 bases and 6 bases, with 16 bases remaining between them. The CDR3 DNA follows: TGTGCCAGCAGCTTCCGTGGGAGGCTTGGGGATACGCAGTATTTT. This translates into CASSFRGRLGDTQYF. The full variable domain, its missing parts supplied by reference TRBV11-2 and TRBJ2-3, is EAGVAQSPRYKIIEKRQSVAFWCNPISGHATLYWYQQILGQGPKLLIQFQNNGVVDDSQLPKDRFSAERLKGVDSTLKIQPAKLEDSAVYLCASSFRGRLGDTQYFGPGTRLTVL.